These 27 T cell receptor beta chains were all obtained from the same sample, sequenced in a study of T cell changes during pregnancy in multiple sclerosis. This table comes from immunoSEQ multiplex PCR, and its TCRdb copy is limited to in-frame clones, with some not included. Of about 31,000 clones in the sample, over 80% were seen once. The sequenced sample was CD8+ T cells from peripheral blood mononuclear cells, obtained before pregnancy. The origin of the receptors is a female donor with multiple sclerosis, enrolled in a pregnancy study.

The rearrangement links TRBV5-1 to TRBJ2-3, with no clear D. Trimming stripped 4 bases from V and 4 bases from J, with 10 bases between. The CDR3 length is 13 residues. Germline values: CDR1 SGHRS, CDR2 YFSETQ. The DNA of the CDR3 is TGCGCCAGCAGCCAGATCACCGCAGATACGCAGTATTTT. Translating gives CASSQITADTQYF.

The J gene is TRBJ2-3, the V gene TRBV7-3; D possibly corresponds to TRBD1 (5 bases). CDR1 and CDR2 from the germline V gene are SGHTA and FQGTGA. This CDR3 has 12 amino acids. The V end lost 4 bases, the J end lost 6 bases, and 8 bases lay between the germline ends. As DNA, the CDR3 is TGTGCCAGCAGCTCAAAGGGGGATACGCAGTATTTT. As protein: CASSSKGDTQYF.

The chain combines TRBV5-1 with TRBJ2-3; D is perhaps TRBD2 (7 bases). Germline V gene sequence: CDR1 SGHRS, CDR2 YFSETQ. V was cut by 3 bases and J by 4 bases, with 21 bases left in between. The CDR3 is 17 residues long. The chain's CDR3 is CASSWTRLGGAPDTQYF. The DNA for the CDR3 is TGCGCCAGCAGCTGGACCCGCTTGGGGGGGGCCCCAGATACGCAGTATTTT.

The chain recombines TRBV5-6 with TRBJ2-7; 7 nucleotides agree with TRBD1. After removal of 4 bases from V and 0 bases from J, the junction contained 4 bases not matched to a gene. The V gene's germline CDR1 is SGHDT and CDR2 YYEEEE. The CDR3 has 14 amino acids. This chain's CDR3 is CASSPGQSSYEQYF. In nucleotides, the CDR3 is TGTGCCAGCAGCCCGGGACAGTCCTCCTACGAGCAGTACTTC.

Written as DNA, the CDR3 is TGCGCCAGCAGCCAAGAACCAGGGGGGCAAATTCAGCCCCAGCATTTT. Encoded protein: CASSQEPGGQIQPQHF. The chain recombines TRBV4-1 with TRBJ1-5, with 7 positions matching TRBD1. The V segment lost 0 bases and the J segment 6 bases; nucleotides outside the gene matches: 8. This CDR3 region has 16 residues. The germline gives CDR1 MGHRA, CDR2 YSYEKL.

This sequence joins TRBV19 and TRBJ2-1, with 10 bases aligning to TRBD2. CDR1 LNHDA and CDR2 SQIVND come from the germline V gene (reference sequence). With V trimmed by 4 bases and J by 4 bases, 10 bases remained unmatched. This CDR3 region has 17 residues. CDR3 DNA: TGTGCCAGTAGTACCGATAAGAGCGGGAGGGATTACAATGAGCAGTTCTTC. Protein: CASSTDKSGRDYNEQFF.

The V gene is TRBV30, the J gene TRBJ1-1; D uncertain. From germline, CDR1 is GTSNPN and CDR2 SVGIG (reference sequence). The CDR3 contains 13 residues. The V end was cut by 5 bases, the J end by 0 bases, with 10 bases between. The CDR3 nucleotides are TGTGCCTGGGGACTGGGGTTGAACACTGAAGCTTTCTTT. As protein: CAWGLGLNTEAFF.

The V gene is TRBV30, the J gene TRBJ2-7; weak D call: TRBD1 (6 bases). The V end was cut by 3 bases, the J end by 1 base, with 10 bases between. This CDR3 contains 13 residues. The germline V gene has CDR1 GTSNPN and CDR2 SVGIG (reference sequence). This CDR3 is CAWRPGASYEQYF. CDR3 sequence (DNA): TGTGCCTGGAGACCAGGGGCGTCCTACGAGCAGTACTTC.

This chain joins TRBV7-6 and TRBJ2-5; 12 nucleotides align to TRBD2. J was trimmed by 1 base and V by 5 bases; bases with no gene match: 11. The CDR3 totals 18 residues. In germline, CDR1 is SGHVS, CDR2 FNYEAQ. CDR3 protein: CASSPRLTSGGRQETQYF. CDR3 bases: TGTGCCAGCAGCCCGCGGTTGACTAGCGGGGGCCGCCAAGAGACCCAGTACTTC. Looking up the rest from reference TRBV7-6 and TRBJ2-5 gives the full variable domain: GAGVSQSPRYKVTKRGQDVALRCDPISGHVSLYWYRQALGQGPEFLTYFNYEAQQDKSGLPNDRFSAERPEGSISTLTIQRTEQRDSAMYRCASSPRLTSGGRQETQYFGPGTRLLVL.

The V call is TRBV6-5, the J call TRBJ2-1; D remains unclear. V was trimmed by 6 bases and J by 3 bases, leaving 9 bases between them. The CDR3 is 13 amino acids. The germline V gene has CDR1 MNHEY and CDR2 SVGAGI. The CDR3 sequence is CASSPRSYNEQFF. CDR3 coding DNA: TGTGCCAGCAGCCCTAGGAGCTACAATGAGCAGTTCTTC.

This chain connects TRBV6-1 to TRBJ2-7; a weak D match, TRBD1 (5 bases). The CDR3 runs 13 residues. Germline V CDR1 and CDR2: MNHNS, SASEGT. V lost 10 bases, J lost 0 bases, and 13 bases lay in between. The CDR3 spells CATETDVSYEQYF. The CDR3, as DNA: TGTGCCACTGAGACAGACGTCTCCTACGAGCAGTACTTC.

Worth noting for this clone: Other DNA sequences within the sample encode an identical CDR3. The chain links TRBV9 to TRBJ2-7, with TRBD2 identical over 10 bases. This CDR3 is 14 amino acids long. Germline CDR1 reads SGDLS; CDR2 reads YYNGEE. Trimming took 2 bases from V and 3 from J; bases not matched to a gene: 2. DNA for the CDR3: TGTGCCAGCAGCGTGACTAGCGGGTTCTACGAGCAGTACTTC. Protein product: CASSVTSGFYEQYF.

The chain joins TRBV2 to TRBJ2-1; tentatively, D is TRBD1 (5 bases). The V gene's germline CDR1 is SNHLY and CDR2 FYNNEI. V gave up 3 bases and J gave up 0 bases, with 18 bases separating them. CDR3 length: 18 residues. The CDR3 protein is CASSDPRQRATSYNEQFF. In DNA form, the CDR3 reads TGTGCCAGCAGTGATCCTCGACAGCGCGCAACCTCCTACAATGAGCAGTTCTTC.

V is TRBV7-9 and J is TRBJ1-6; 7 bases match TRBD1. The germline V gene has CDR1 SEHNR and CDR2 FQNEAQ (reference sequence). The CDR3 is 17 residues long. The trim removed 1 base at V and 8 bases at J, leaving 11 bases unmatched. For the CDR3, the DNA is TGTGCCAGCAGCTTAGTAGGAGGGACAGCCCTATATTCACCCCTCCACTTT. It translates to CASSLVGGTALYSPLHF.

This clone was detected only a few times. The chain has TRBV19 and TRBJ1-2; 9 nucleotides align to TRBD1. CDR3 length: 13 amino acids. The V gene end was trimmed by 0 bases and the J gene end by 9 bases; junction bases not matched to a gene: 2. Germline lookup yields CDR1 LNHDA and CDR2 SQIVND (reference sequence). The CDR3 nucleotides are TGTGCCAGTAGTATAGAAGGGACAGGGAGCTACACCTTC. Its translation: CASSIEGTGSYTF.

V gene TRBV4-3 combines with J gene TRBJ2-6; D is uncertain. CDR3 size: 16 residues. Trimming took off 1 base at V and 1 base at J, with 8 bases between the two ends. Germline V gives CDR1 LGHNA, CDR2 YSLEER. CDR3 bases: TGCGCCAGCAGCCAAGTATCCGGTTCTGGGGCCAACGTCCTGACTTTC. It encodes CASSQVSGSGANVLTF.

The V call is TRBV30, the J call TRBJ1-1; unclear D gene. Germline V gene sequence: CDR1 GTSNPN, CDR2 SVGIG (reference sequence). V lost 0 bases and J lost 8, with 10 bases in between. CDR3 length: 12 amino acids. The DNA for the CDR3 is TGTGCCTGGAGTGTACTCGGAGGGGAAGCTTTCTTT. It is translated as CAWSVLGGEAFF.

The chain carries TRBV5-6 and TRBJ2-1; 10 nucleotides agree with TRBD2. This CDR3 contains 16 residues. V dropped 0 bases and J dropped 2; count of bases not matched to a gene: 2. Germline CDR1 reads SGHDT; CDR2 reads YYEEEE. This CDR3 reads CASSLASGGPYNEQFF. The CDR3 DNA sequence: TGTGCCAGCAGCTTGGCTAGCGGGGGCCCCTACAATGAGCAGTTCTTC.

The chain couples TRBV13 to TRBJ2-1; 7 nucleotides agree with TRBD1. The CDR3 runs to 15 residues. J lost 2 bases, V lost 2 bases, and 3 bases had no gene match. Germline V gene sequence: CDR1 PRHDT, CDR2 FYEKMQ (reference sequence). The CDR3 protein is CASSLNRGAYNEQFF. Written as DNA, the CDR3 is TGTGCCAGCAGCTTAAACAGGGGCGCCTACAATGAGCAGTTCTTC.

The chain combines TRBV7-9 with TRBJ1-2, with a possible D match to TRBD1 (6 bases). This CDR3 is built from 16 residues. Per the germline V gene, CDR1 is SEHNR and CDR2 is FQNEAQ (reference sequence). V lost 5 bases, J lost 8 bases, and 24 bases lay in between. The CDR3 loop is CASSLFEDSPKRGYTF. As DNA, the CDR3 is TGTGCCAGCAGCCTGTTTGAGGACAGTCCAAAGAGGGGCTACACCTTC.

The gene calls are TRBV14 and TRBJ2-1; TRBD1 matches at 7 bases. V gave up 4 bases and J gave up 5 bases; unmatched junction bases: 11. CDR1 is SGHDN and CDR2 is FVKESK in the germline V gene. The CDR3 spans 16 residues. The DNA of the CDR3 is TGTGCCAGCAGCCCACTACCGGGACAGACAAACAATGAGCAGTTCTTC. It yields the protein CASSPLPGQTNNEQFF.

The chain couples TRBV10-3 to TRBJ2-7; D may be TRBD1 (5 bases). In germline, CDR1 is ENHRY, CDR2 SYGVKD. Trimming took 2 bases from V and 1 from J, leaving 15 bases between them. The CDR3 totals 16 residues. The CDR3 DNA is TGTGCCATCAGTGAGCTAGACAGAGAAGATTCCTACGAGCAGTACTTC. Translating gives CAISELDREDSYEQYF.

CDR3 loop: CASSLSQGGEAFF. Written as DNA, the CDR3 is TGTGCCAGCAGTCTGTCGCAGGGGGGTGAAGCTTTCTTT. The V and J genes are TRBV27 and TRBJ1-1; 7 bases match TRBD1. Trimming took 5 bases from V and 7 from J; bases not matched to a gene: 7. Germline lookup yields CDR1 MNHEY and CDR2 SMNVEV (reference sequence). This CDR3 comprises 13 residues.

The chain carries TRBV6-5 and TRBJ2-7; the D gene is possibly TRBD1 (5 bases). Per germline, CDR1 MNHEY and CDR2 SVGAGI. The V end was cut by 2 bases, the J end by 6 bases, with 8 bases between. The CDR3 totals 12 residues. As DNA, the CDR3 is TGTGCCAGCAGTTACAGGGGCGGCGAGCAGTACTTC. This encodes CASSYRGGEQYF.

The rearrangement uses TRBV6-6 and TRBJ1-3; D perhaps matches TRBD1 (6 bases). Germline values: CDR1 MNHNY, CDR2 SVGAGI (reference sequence). Trimming stripped 3 bases from V and 4 bases from J, with 10 bases between. The CDR3 has 14 residues. The CDR3 region has the DNA TGTGCCAGCAGTTATGAGGGGGTCGGAAACACCATATATTTT. Residues: CASSYEGVGNTIYF.

This clone was observed a single time. V gene TRBV18 combines with J gene TRBJ2-7; 7 bases align to TRBD1. The V and J ends lost 0 bases and 3 bases, in that order; junction bases with no gene match: 5. The CDR3 is made up of 15 amino acids. Germline assignment: CDR1 KGHSH and CDR2 LQKENI. The CDR3 loop reads CASSPPGTDNYEQYF. CDR3 nucleotide sequence: TGTGCCAGCTCACCACCGGGGACAGATAACTACGAGCAGTACTTC.

V is TRBV5-1 and J is TRBJ2-1, with 13 bases identical to TRBD2. Germline loops: CDR1 SGHRS, CDR2 YFSETQ. This CDR3 is 15 amino acids long. After removal of 4 bases from V and 7 bases from J, the junction contained 5 bases not matched to a gene. The CDR3 reads CASSDPTSGRNEQFF. For the CDR3, the DNA is TGCGCCAGCAGCGACCCGACTAGCGGGAGGAATGAGCAGTTCTTC.